This is a list of T cell receptor beta chains from one sample in a study of vaccination effects on CD4 cells after COVID-19. Profiled with immunoSEQ multiplex PCR; TCRdb holds only in-frame clones, not every one. The profile shows tens of thousands of clones, over 65% of them singletons. These receptors have no identified antigens. Specimen: CD4+ T cells from PBMCs cultured without peptide, collected after COVID-19 vaccination. Receptors originate from a human donor who received a COVID-19 vaccine. Both conserved end residues are part of each CDR3. Fields, in order: D gene, V gene, clone size, J gene, CDR3 protein, CDR3 DNA. A D gene is named only where the DNA matches it firmly. Not all rows give a size; the values are once, few, many and, for expanded clones, a class.

d_gene: TRBD1; v_gene: TRBV28; abundance: once; j_gene: TRBJ1-5; CDR3aa: CASSFLGQVRQPQHF; CDR3nt: TGTGCCAGCAGTTTCTTGGGACAGGTCCGACAGCCCCAGCATTTT
d_gene: -; v_gene: TRBV5-1; abundance: -; j_gene: TRBJ2-5; CDR3aa: CASSLSTQETQYF; CDR3nt: TGCGCCAGCAGCTTATCGACACAAGAGACCCAGTACTTC
d_gene: -; v_gene: TRBV12-3/TRBV12-4; abundance: -; j_gene: TRBJ1-2; CDR3aa: CASRVGGRYGYTF; CDR3nt: TGTGCCAGCAGGGTGGGGGGGCGGTATGGCTACACCTTC
d_gene: TRBD2; v_gene: TRBV7-2; abundance: -; j_gene: TRBJ2-3; CDR3aa: CASSLVGSGASTDTQYF; CDR3nt: TGTGCCAGCAGCTTGGTCGGCAGCGGGGCGAGCACAGATACGCAGTATTTT
d_gene: TRBD2; v_gene: TRBV4-1; abundance: -; j_gene: TRBJ2-5; CDR3aa: CASRATGGEETQYF; CDR3nt: TGCGCCAGCAGAGCCACTGGGGGGGAGGAGACCCAGTACTTC
d_gene: TRBD1; v_gene: TRBV2; abundance: -; j_gene: TRBJ1-1; CDR3aa: CASSVQGIVEAFF; CDR3nt: TGTGCCAGCAGTGTACAGGGGATAGTTGAAGCTTTCTTT
d_gene: TRBD1; v_gene: TRBV30; abundance: -; j_gene: TRBJ1-2; CDR3aa: CAWSVDRGGYGYTF; CDR3nt: TGTGCCTGGAGTGTAGACAGGGGAGGCTATGGCTACACCTTC
d_gene: TRBD1; v_gene: TRBV7-3; abundance: -; j_gene: TRBJ1-2; CDR3aa: CASSLMTGDGTNYGYTF; CDR3nt: TGTGCCAGCAGCTTAATGACAGGGGACGGAACTAACTATGGCTACACCTTC
d_gene: -; v_gene: TRBV20-1; abundance: -; j_gene: TRBJ1-5; CDR3aa: CSASQDSYQPQHF; CDR3nt: TGCAGTGCTAGTCAGGACAGTTATCAGCCCCAGCATTTT
d_gene: TRBD1; v_gene: TRBV18; abundance: -; j_gene: TRBJ1-4; CDR3aa: CASSEDRVYEKLFF; CDR3nt: TGTGCCAGCTCAGAGGACAGGGTCTACGAAAAACTGTTTTTT
d_gene: -; v_gene: TRBV18; abundance: once; j_gene: TRBJ2-2; CDR3aa: CASSPGPINTGELFF; CDR3nt: TGTGCCAGCTCACCGGGACCTATAAACACCGGGGAGCTGTTTTTT
d_gene: -; v_gene: TRBV4-3; abundance: once; j_gene: TRBJ2-1; CDR3aa: CASSQVSAYNEQFF; CDR3nt: TGCGCCAGCAGCCAAGTTAGCGCCTACAATGAGCAGTTCTTC
d_gene: -; v_gene: TRBV29-1; abundance: -; j_gene: TRBJ1-2; CDR3aa: CSVVLMGGASYGYTF; CDR3nt: TGCAGCGTTGTTCTTATGGGGGGCGCGAGCTATGGCTACACCTTC
d_gene: -; v_gene: TRBV11-2; abundance: -; j_gene: TRBJ2-1; CDR3aa: CASTRRGNEQFF; CDR3nt: TGTGCCAGCACGAGAAGGGGCAATGAGCAGTTCTTC
d_gene: TRBD1; v_gene: TRBV6-5; abundance: -; j_gene: TRBJ1-2; CDR3aa: CASSPLMTGAQGYTF; CDR3nt: TGTGCCAGCAGTCCGCTAATGACAGGGGCACAGGGCTACACCTTC
d_gene: -; v_gene: TRBV24-1; abundance: -; j_gene: TRBJ1-2; CDR3aa: CATSDSRVGYGYTF; CDR3nt: TGTGCCACCAGTGATTCCAGGGTAGGGTATGGCTACACCTTC
d_gene: -; v_gene: TRBV5-1; abundance: few; j_gene: TRBJ2-2; CDR3aa: CASSLGGVTNTGELFF; CDR3nt: TGCGCCAGCAGCTTGGGAGGGGTTACGAACACCGGGGAGCTGTTTTTT
d_gene: -; v_gene: TRBV19; abundance: -; j_gene: TRBJ2-3; CDR3aa: CASSPGGDTQYF; CDR3nt: TGTGCCAGTAGTCCCGGCGGAGATACGCAGTATTTT
d_gene: -; v_gene: TRBV19; abundance: -; j_gene: TRBJ1-6; CDR3aa: CASSSLSRGNNSPLHF; CDR3nt: TGTGCCAGTAGTTCGCTCAGCAGAGGAAATAATTCACCCCTCCACTTT
d_gene: -; v_gene: TRBV7-2; abundance: once; j_gene: TRBJ1-1; CDR3aa: CASSLFRPDTEAFF; CDR3nt: TGTGCCAGCAGCCTGTTCCGACCCGACACTGAAGCTTTCTTT
d_gene: -; v_gene: TRBV19; abundance: -; j_gene: TRBJ1-1; CDR3aa: CASSIRDTEAFF; CDR3nt: TGTGCCAGTAGTATTAGGGACACTGAAGCTTTCTTT